These 8 T cell receptor beta chains originate from one sample sequenced in a study of beta chain features in type 1 diabetes. General observations from the study: The study found moderately but significantly shorter TCRB CDR3s in all four CD4+ subsets of Type 1 diabetes patients.

No antigens are known for them. The entirety of the isolated RNA underwent reverse transcription, so expressed TCRB transcripts were sequenced. Measured with immunoSEQ multiplex PCR; TCRdb has only the in-frame clones, and not every one. The data show some 330,000 clones, over 9.5% seen once. The sample consisted of naive CD4+ T cells from blood. These receptors originate from a woman aged 18-29 years with type 1 diabetes.

In its sample, this clone was seen a few times. V gene TRBV7-9 combines with J gene TRBJ1-1, with 7 bases that match TRBD1. Trimming took 2 bases from V and 7 from J; bases not matched to a gene: 4. This CDR3 contains 13 residues. Germline V lookup: CDR1 SEHNR, CDR2 FQNEAQ (reference sequence). The DNA for the CDR3 is TGTGCCAGCAGCTTATGGGACAGTGATGAAGCTTTCTTT. Amino acid sequence: CASSLWDSDEAFF.

The chain links TRBV7-8 to TRBJ2-5, with 7 positions matching TRBD2. Trimming removed 5 bases from V and 3 bases from J; junction bases left unmatched: 6. Germline CDR1 and CDR2: SGHVS and FQNEAQ. The CDR3 spans 14 residues. CDR3 sequence: CASSRLADKETQYF. CDR3 nucleotide sequence: TGTGCCAGCAGCCGCCTAGCGGATAAAGAGACCCAGTACTTC.

This clone was found a few times. The V gene is TRBV6-5, the J gene TRBJ1-2; a possible D gene is TRBD1 (6 bases). This CDR3 region has 14 residues. V gave up 6 bases and J gave up 8 bases, with 19 bases separating them. CDR1 and CDR2 (germline): MNHEY, SVGAGI. The CDR3 DNA follows: TGTGCCAGCAGGGCAGACAGGAGAGAGGGAGGCTACACCTTC. Translated, it gives CASRADRREGGYTF.

The rearrangement uses TRBV9 and TRBJ2-1; a weak D match, TRBD2 (5 bases). V was shortened by 8 bases and J by 6 bases, with 12 bases between the two germline ends. The CDR3 is made up of 12 amino acids. The germline V gene encodes CDR1 SGDLS and CDR2 YYNGEE. The CDR3 coding sequence is TGTGCCAGTGGGATGGCGGGCAATGAGCAGTTCTTC. Translated: CASGMAGNEQFF.

This clone has more than one count but fewer than ten. Sequence at one end of the junction differs from germline and may be a read error. The chain has TRBV7-2 and TRBJ2-5; TRBD2 aligns across 10 bases. From germline, CDR1 is SGHTA and CDR2 FQGNSA. This CDR3 comprises 15 residues. This chain's CDR3 is CASRLGGLAQETQYF. The DNA of the CDR3 is TGTGCCAGCAGGTTAGGGGGACTAGCGCAAGAGACCCAGTACTTC. The full variable domain, completed using reference TRBV7-2 and TRBJ2-5, is GAGVSQSPSNKVTEKGKDVELRCDPISGHTALYWYRQSLGQGLEFLIYFQGNSAPDKSGLPSDRFSAERTGGSVSTLTIQRTQQEDSAVYLCASRLGGLAQETQYFGPGTRLLVL.

This clone occurred a few times. This chain connects TRBV5-1 to TRBJ2-2; D is perhaps TRBD1 (5 bases). Looked up from germline, CDR1 is SGHRS and CDR2 is YFSETQ. The CDR3 contains 14 residues. Trimming left V 9 bases short and J 0 bases short, with 12 bases between. CDR3 sequence reads: CATTSGSNTGELFF. The CDR3 nucleotides read TGCGCCACCACCTCAGGGTCGAACACCGGGGAGCTGTTTTTT.

This clone was found a few times. The CDR3 loop is CASSAIDPAGEETQYF. CDR3 bases: TGCGCCAGCAGCGCTATAGACCCGGCGGGGGAAGAGACCCAGTACTTC. V gene TRBV4-1 combines with J gene TRBJ2-5; TRBD2 matches 7 bases. The length of the CDR3 is 16 residues. Germline V gene data show CDR1 as MGHRA and CDR2 as YSYEKL. V dropped 5 bases and J dropped 3; count of bases not matched to a gene: 12.

This rearrangement joins TRBV9 to TRBJ2-1; 7 bases match TRBD1. Germline V CDR1 and CDR2: SGDLS, YYNGEE. With V trimmed by 4 bases and J by 5 bases, 6 bases remained unmatched. This CDR3 region has 14 residues. Here the CDR3 DNA reads TGTGCCAGCAGCTCCCGGGACAGAGACAATGAGCAGTTCTTC. Its translation is CASSSRDRDNEQFF.